The 26 T cell receptor beta chains below all came from one sample that was sequenced in a study of breast tumors, draining lymph nodes, adjacent tissues. TCRdb processed the multiplex PCR reads anew with MiXCR; each CDR3 protein has one entry. The sample records tens of thousands of distinct CDR3 sequences, roughly 57% being singletons. The source material was breast tumor tissue. These receptors all come from a female donor with breast cancer. Some clones in this sample may be carry-over from other donors' samples.

CDR3 nucleotides: TGTGCCAGCAGTTCTACTAGACTAGTGGGCCCCTACGAGCAGTACTTC. Its protein is CASSSTRLVGPYEQYF. The gene calls are TRBV6-2 or TRBV6-3 and TRBJ2-7, with D perhaps matching TRBD2 (6 bases). This CDR3 comprises 16 residues. Germline CDR1 reads MNHEY; CDR2 reads SVGEGT. Trimming shortened V by 4 bases and J by 2 bases, and 18 bases separated the two germline ends.

This rearrangement joins TRBV7-9 to TRBJ1-5, with D tentatively TRBD1 (5 bases). V was shortened by 5 bases and J by 5 bases, with 16 bases between the two germline ends. Per the germline V gene, CDR1 is SEHNR and CDR2 is FQNEAQ (reference sequence). The length of the CDR3 is 15 residues. The CDR3, as DNA: TGTGCCAGCAGCCTCTATGGCGGCAGGGATCAGCCCCAGCATTTT. It codes for CASSLYGGRDQPQHF.

The rearrangement uses TRBV12-3 or TRBV12-4 and TRBJ1-4, with a weak D call TRBD1 (6 bases). With 6 bases removed from V and 5 bases from J, the gap between germline ends came to 19 bases. CDR3 length: 16 residues. The CDR3 spells CASRPETGEGNEKLFF. CDR3 bases: TGTGCCAGCAGGCCGGAGACAGGTGAGGGAAATGAAAAACTGTTTTTT.

The chain joins TRBV20-1 to TRBJ2-5, with 7 bases that match TRBD2. This CDR3 is 15 amino acids long. V trimming: 3 bases; J trimming: 0 bases; junction bases outside the gene matches: 7. Germline V lookup: CDR1 DFQATT, CDR2 SNEGSKA (reference sequence). For the CDR3, the DNA is TGCAGTGCTAGTCAAGTCGGGGGGTACCAAGAGACCCAGTACTTC. Translating it yields CSASQVGGYQETQYF.

The V gene is TRBV9, the J gene TRBJ1-6; possible D gene TRBD1, 5 bases. V lost 0 bases, J lost 7 bases, and 11 bases lay in between. Germline CDR1 and CDR2: SGDLS and YYNGEE. This CDR3 is 15 amino acids long. The CDR3: CASSVGGGRNSPLHF. The CDR3 DNA sequence: TGTGCCAGCAGCGTAGGGGGGGGAAGGAATTCACCCCTCCACTTT.

This clonotype rates as medium-sized. The V and J genes are TRBV4-3 and TRBJ2-1; 10 bases align to TRBD2. Germline lookup yields CDR1 LGHNA and CDR2 YSLEER. The CDR3 contains 15 residues. The junction had 6 bases not matched to a gene; V was cut back by 4 bases and J by 6 bases. In nucleotides, the CDR3 is TGCGCCAGCAGCCCCACTAGCGGGGCTTTCAATGAGCAGTTCTTC. It encodes CASSPTSGAFNEQFF.

This clonotype was detected many times. This chain links TRBV4-2 with TRBJ2-3; D is ambiguous. The CDR3 totals 13 residues. Trimming removed 2 bases at V and 2 bases at J, with 5 bases between. From germline, CDR1 is LGHNA and CDR2 YNFKEQ. This CDR3 is CASSQQVTDTQYF. CDR3 DNA sequence: TGTGCCAGCAGCCAACAGGTCACAGATACGCAGTATTTT.

DNA for the CDR3: TGTGCCACCGGCAACACAGATACGCAGTATTTT. Its protein product is CATGNTDTQYF. The J gene is TRBJ2-3, the V gene TRBV24-1; D not resolved. Germline V gives CDR1 KGHDR, CDR2 SFDVKD. Trimming stripped 9 bases from V and 2 bases from J, with 5 bases between. This CDR3 has 11 residues.

This clonotype has at least ten counts. The rearrangement uses TRBV14 and TRBJ2-7; the D gene is possibly TRBD1 (5 bases). The germline gives CDR1 SGHDN, CDR2 FVKESK. This CDR3 comprises 14 residues. V was trimmed by 4 bases and J by 2 bases, leaving 12 bases between them. CDR3 region: CASSPIREAYEQYF. The CDR3 DNA is TGTGCCAGCAGCCCTATCAGGGAAGCCTACGAGCAGTACTTC. The whole variable domain, remainder taken from reference TRBV14 and TRBJ2-7, is EAGVTQFPSHSVIEKGQTVTLRCDPISGHDNLYWYRRVMGKEIKFLLHFVKESKQDESGMPNNRFLAERTGGTYSTLKVQPAELEDSGVYFCASSPIREAYEQYFGPGTRLTVT.

The chain employs TRBV20-1 and TRBJ2-2; tentatively, D is TRBD2 (7 bases). The V end lost 2 bases, the J end lost 4 bases, and 23 bases lay between the germline ends. The CDR3 has 18 residues. CDR1 and CDR2 from the germline V gene are DFQATT and SNEGSKA (reference sequence). CDR3 nucleotides: TGCAGTGCTAGAAACCCCCAAGGGAGGGGGATCGGCACCGGGGAGCTGTTTTTT. It translates to CSARNPQGRGIGTGELFF.

Of note for this clonotype: The limits of the CDR3 on the DNA are not certain, so only TCRdb's listed CDR3 is given. This rearrangement joins TRBV14 to TRBJ2-7; the listed D gene, TRBD2, was not tested against the DNA. The CDR3 is 19 amino acids in total, end residues counted. Germline loops: CDR1 SGHDN, CDR2 FVKESK. The CDR3 here is CASSFYICSASSGGYEQYF.

About this clonotype itself: The conserved closing phenylalanine or tryptophan is absent in this CDR3, likely reflecting a read error. The chain couples TRBV7-9 to TRBJ2-3; weak D call: TRBD2 (7 bases). The CDR3 totals 14 residues. CDR1 is SEHNR and CDR2 is FQNEAQ in the germline V gene (reference sequence). V shed 1 base and J shed 8 bases, with 13 bases lying between them. The CDR3 DNA sequence: TGTGCCAGCAGCTTAGGGGGGGGCCGGGGTACGCAGTATCTC. This encodes CASSLGGGRGTQYL.

Ten or more counts support this clonotype. J is TRBJ2-2 and V is TRBV28; 7 bases line up with TRBD1. Looked up from germline, CDR1 is MDHEN and CDR2 is SYDVKM. This CDR3 is built from 14 residues. Unmatched junction bases numbered 3, after V lost 6 bases and J lost 2 bases. This CDR3 reads CASRDRRNTGELFF. The CDR3 coding sequence is TGTGCCAGCAGGGACAGGCGAAACACCGGGGAGCTGTTTTTT. The full variable domain, its missing parts supplied by reference TRBV28 and TRBJ2-2, is DVKVTQSSRYLVKRTGEKVFLECVQDMDHENMFWYRQDPGLGLRLIYFSYDVKMKEKGDIPEGYSVSREKKERFSLILESASTNQTSMYLCASRDRRNTGELFFGEGSRLTVL.

The sample holds many counts of this clonotype. The chain employs TRBV18 and TRBJ1-2; possibly TRBD1 for D (5 bases). The CDR3 is made up of 13 amino acids. Trimming shortened V by 2 bases and J by 4 bases, and 8 bases separated the two germline ends. From germline, CDR1 is KGHSH and CDR2 LQKENI. CDR3 sequence reads: CASSPGGSYGYTF. In DNA form, the CDR3 reads TGTGCCAGCTCACCAGGGGGTTCCTATGGCTACACCTTC. The entire variable domain, with the rest obtained from reference TRBV18 and TRBJ1-2, is as follows: NAGVMQNPRHLVRRRGQEARLRCSPMKGHSHVYWYRQLPEEGLKFMVYLQKENIIDESGMPKERFSAEFPKEGPSILRIQQVVRGDSAAYFCASSPGGSYGYTFGSGTRLTVV.

In regard to this clonotype: Compared with germline, one end of the junction differs, possibly owing to a read error. The chain employs TRBV7-2 and TRBJ1-2; D gene unclear. The CDR3 totals 15 residues. From germline, CDR1 is SGHTA and CDR2 FQGNSA. The CDR3 sequence is CASSFLQQRLYGYPF. The CDR3 region has the DNA TGTGCCAGCAGCTTCCTACAGCAACGGTTGTATGGCTACCCCTTC. The whole variable domain, remainder taken from reference TRBV7-2 and TRBJ1-2, is GAGVSQSPSNKVTEKGKDVELRCDPISGHTALYWYRQSLGQGLEFLIYFQGNSAPDKSGLPSDRFSAERTGGSVSTLTIQRTQQEDSAVYLCASSFLQQRLYGYPFGSGTRLTVV.

This clonotype came up many times. This sequence joins TRBV5-1 and TRBJ2-7; a possible D gene is TRBD1 (6 bases). Between the trimmed V and J ends, which lost 0 bases and 2 bases, there was a span of 9 bases. Germline V gene lookup returns CDR1 SGHRS and CDR2 YFSETQ. The CDR3 consists of 14 residues. Here the CDR3 DNA reads TGCGCCAGCAGCTTGGCCAGGGGTCCCTACGAGCAGTACTTC. It is translated as CASSLARGPYEQYF.

CDR3 DNA: TGTGCCAGCAGTCCCGGGACAATATACTACGAGCAGTACTTC. It encodes CASSPGTIYYEQYF. The rearrangement links TRBV7-9 to TRBJ2-7; D is possibly TRBD1 (6 bases). V lost 6 bases and J lost 3, with 15 bases in between. Germline V gives CDR1 SEHNR, CDR2 FQNEAQ (reference sequence). The CDR3 is 14 amino acids.

On this clonotype: A much more abundant neighbour one base away suggests this may be a read error. In DNA, the CDR3 is TGTGCCAGCAGCTTCGGTAGCGGGAGCAGAGACATTCAGTACTTC. Its protein product is CASSFGSGSRDIQYF. The chain has TRBV7-9 and TRBJ2-4, with TRBD2 matching 9 bases. The CDR3 runs to 15 residues. V shed 3 bases and J 8 bases; nucleotides not matched to a gene: 8. CDR1 is SEHNR, CDR2 FQNEAQ, per germline (reference sequence).

In this sample, this clonotype turned up many times. CDR3 DNA sequence: TGTGCCAGCAGCTTTACGGATCAGCCCCAGCATTTT. Protein: CASSFTDQPQHF. This chain uses TRBV7-2 with TRBJ1-5; D is unclear. Germline CDR1 and CDR2: SGHTA and FQGNSA. The CDR3 sequence is 12 residues long. Trimming stripped 3 bases from V and 5 bases from J, with 5 bases between.

In this sample, this clonotype turned up many times. The genes are TRBV11-2 and TRBJ1-4, with D unresolved. Germline-derived CDR1 and CDR2 are SGHAT and FQNNGV. The ends were cut back, 5 bases at V and 3 bases at J, with 10 bases in the middle. This CDR3 region has 14 residues. The CDR3 region has the DNA TGTGCCAGCAGCCCTGGCGGGGCTAATGAAAAACTGTTTTTT. Protein: CASSPGGANEKLFF.

The chain joins TRBV19 to TRBJ2-1; 10 bases match TRBD1. The CDR3 sequence is 11 residues long. Germline loops: CDR1 LNHDA, CDR2 SQIVND (reference sequence). Trimming took 5 bases from V and 14 from J; bases not matched to a gene: 3. The chain's CDR3 is CASSAGTGEFF. The CDR3 DNA sequence: TGTGCCAGTAGTGCCGGGACAGGGGAGTTCTTC.

The chain has TRBV12-3 or TRBV12-4 and TRBJ1-6; TRBD1 might be the D (5 bases). This CDR3 is 16 amino acids long. V was trimmed by 6 bases and J by 5 bases, leaving 17 bases between them. The CDR3 region has the DNA TGTGCCAGCAGCTCGACGTCCGGGGGTAATAATTCACCCCTCCACTTT. This sequence encodes CASSSTSGGNNSPLHF.

This clonotype was detected many times. The V call is TRBV7-2, the J call TRBJ1-5; D ambiguous. The CDR3 has 12 residues. Per the germline V gene, CDR1 is SGHTA and CDR2 is FQGNSA. Trimming left V 0 bases short and J 6 bases short, with 3 bases between. In DNA, the CDR3 is TGTGCCAGCAGCTTAGCCGGTCAGCCCCAGCATTTT. This translates into CASSLAGQPQHF.

V usage is TRBV5-1 and J usage is TRBJ2-1, with 8 bases lining up with TRBD2. CDR3 size: 15 residues. Germline loops: CDR1 SGHRS, CDR2 YFSETQ. V lost 6 bases to trimming and J lost 0 bases; unmatched junction nucleotides: 5. The CDR3 DNA reads TGCGCCAGCATCTCCAGCGGGAGCTCCTACAATGAGCAGTTCTTC. It encodes CASISSGSSYNEQFF.

With respect to this clonotype: The limits of the CDR3 on the DNA are not certain, so only TCRdb's listed CDR3 is given. This CDR3 is CASSFYICSARGASGSYNEQFF. This chain connects TRBV7-2 to TRBJ2-1; the table's D call, TRBD2, was not checked against the DNA. Termini included, the CDR3 measures 22 amino acids. Germline-derived CDR1 and CDR2 are SGHTA and FQGNSA.

The rearrangement links TRBV5-1 to TRBJ2-1; D is perhaps TRBD2 (5 bases). From germline, CDR1 is SGHRS and CDR2 YFSETQ. The CDR3 contains 15 residues. The V gene lost 2 bases and the J gene lost 8 bases, with 17 bases spanning the gap. CDR3 in amino acids: CASSFNGIGADEQFF. The CDR3 nucleotides are TGCGCCAGCAGCTTCAACGGGATAGGAGCTGATGAGCAGTTCTTC. The full variable domain, completed using reference TRBV5-1 and TRBJ2-1, is KAGVTQTPRYLIKTRGQQVTLSCSPISGHRSVSWYQQTPGQGLQFLFEYFSETQRNKGNFPGRFSGRQFSNSRSEMNVSTLELGDSALYLCASSFNGIGADEQFFGPGTRLTVL.